A selection of T cell receptor beta chains follows, all from one sample in a study of blood T cell repertoires in COVID-19. Some clones are missing from TCRdb's copy, which holds only in-frame ones; the method was immunoSEQ multiplex PCR. The sample has 150,000 to 200,000 clones; 82% are singletons. Specimen: PBMCs or T cells enriched from blood (not recorded which). The receptors here all came from a man aged 45 to 65 who had recovered from COVID-19. CDR3s include the opening cysteine and the closing phenylalanine or tryptophan. A D gene is named only where the DNA matches it firmly. Some rows have no size entry. The others give once, few or many, or a class for an expanded clone.

J gene | V gene | D gene | clone size | CDR3 DNA | CDR3 protein
TRBJ2-3 | TRBV5-1 | NA | NA | TGCGCCAGCAGCTTGGCCGCCAACAGAGCTAGCACAGATACGCAGTATTTT | CASSLAANRASTDTQYF
TRBJ2-2 | TRBV30 | NA | NA | TGTGCCTGGAGTGCCCTCTACGGCACCGGGGAGCTGTTTTTT | CAWSALYGTGELFF
TRBJ1-3 | TRBV12-3/TRBV12-4 | NA | NA | TGTGCCAGCAGGACACCGGGAAACACCATATATTTT | CASRTPGNTIYF
TRBJ1-1 | TRBV5-5 | NA | NA | TGTGCCAGCAGCCGTCCTCATCTGTCAAGAGGGACTGAAGCTTTCTTT | CASSRPHLSRGTEAFF
TRBJ1-1 | TRBV7-8 | NA | NA | TGTGCCAGCAGCCCTGAGACAGCCAGGAACACTGAAGCTTTCTTT | CASSPETARNTEAFF
TRBJ1-4 | TRBV28 | TRBD1 | NA | TGTGCCAGCAGCCCCGGGACAGGAACAACTAATGAAAAACTGTTTTTT | CASSPGTGTTNEKLFF
TRBJ2-7 | TRBV7-9 | TRBD1 | few | TGTGCCATCGGGACAGGGGCTACCTACGAGCAGTACTTC | CAIGTGATYEQYF
TRBJ1-1 | TRBV25-1 | NA | once | TGTGCCAGCAGTGAAGTGGCGGGCACTGAAGCTTTCTTT | CASSEVAGTEAFF
TRBJ1-3 | TRBV5-1 | NA | NA | TGCGCCAGCACCAGCGGAGGGTCTGGAAACACCATATATTTT | CASTSGGSGNTIYF
TRBJ2-3 | TRBV5-6 | NA | NA | TGTGCCAGCAGCTTGGTTCTGGGGCTAGATACGCAGTATTTT | CASSLVLGLDTQYF
TRBJ2-7 | TRBV28 | TRBD1 | NA | TGTGCCAGCAGTCACACAGGGGGCGATGGCTACGAGCAGTACTTC | CASSHTGGDGYEQYF
TRBJ1-2 | TRBV28 | NA | NA | TGTGCCAGCAGTCTTTGGACTGCCCTAGGGGGCTACACCTTC | CASSLWTALGGYTF
TRBJ2-5 | TRBV6-1 | NA | few | TGTGCCAGCAGTGAGGTCAGGCGAGAGACCCAGTACTTC | CASSEVRRETQYF
TRBJ2-7 | TRBV6-5 | TRBD2 | NA | TGTGCCAGCGGACTAGGACTAGCGGGAGGCGAGCAGTACTTC | CASGLGLAGGEQYF
TRBJ2-4 | TRBV6-5 | TRBD2 | NA | TGTGCCAGCAGAAACGGGGGGATCTCCGGAAACATTCAGTACTTC | CASRNGGISGNIQYF
TRBJ1-2 | TRBV19 | NA | NA | TGTGCCAGTAGTTTGGACAGCGTTCCTTCTGGCTACACCTTC | CASSLDSVPSGYTF
TRBJ1-6 | TRBV6-5 | NA | NA | TGTGCCAGCCGCGCTCTGAGCTCCTATAATTCACCCCTCCACTTT | CASRALSSYNSPLHF
TRBJ1-2 | TRBV24-1 | TRBD1 | NA | TGTGCCACCAGTGACTCCAACAGGGGGGGTGCCTATGGCTACACCTTC | CATSDSNRGGAYGYTF
TRBJ1-6 | TRBV5-1 | NA | NA | TGCGCCAGCACCGGAGGGCAGTATAATTCACCCCTCCACTTT | CASTGGQYNSPLHF
TRBJ1-2 | TRBV19 | NA | NA | TGTGCCAGTAGTATTGATGGGAGGCCCTATGGCTACACCTTC | CASSIDGRPYGYTF
TRBJ2-7 | TRBV28 | TRBD2 | NA | TGTGCCAGCAGGGGGGGGATAGGCTACGAGCAGTACTTC | CASRGGIGYEQYF
TRBJ2-7 | TRBV28 | NA | NA | TGTGCCAGCAGTTTAATAGACAGGTCCTCCTACGAGCAGTACTTC | CASSLIDRSSYEQYF
TRBJ2-1 | TRBV28 | NA | NA | TGTGCCAGCAGTTTACCCCGCAGGGTCAATGAGCAGTTCTTC | CASSLPRRVNEQFF
TRBJ1-5 | TRBV18 | NA | NA | TGTGCCAGCTCACCGGTCCTTCTCGATAGTCAGCCCCAGCATTTT | CASSPVLLDSQPQHF
TRBJ1-6 | TRBV5-1 | NA | NA | TGCGCCAGCAGTTTCTTGGGGGCAGGTTGGAATTCACCCCTCCACTTT | CASSFLGAGWNSPLHF
TRBJ1-1 | TRBV7-2 | NA | NA | TGTGCCAGCAGCTTCAATCCCGGAGTGGCTGAAGCTTTCTTT | CASSFNPGVAEAFF
TRBJ1-6 | TRBV28 | NA | NA | TGTGCCAGCAGTACCAACAGGGTTAATTCACCCCTCCACTTT | CASSTNRVNSPLHF